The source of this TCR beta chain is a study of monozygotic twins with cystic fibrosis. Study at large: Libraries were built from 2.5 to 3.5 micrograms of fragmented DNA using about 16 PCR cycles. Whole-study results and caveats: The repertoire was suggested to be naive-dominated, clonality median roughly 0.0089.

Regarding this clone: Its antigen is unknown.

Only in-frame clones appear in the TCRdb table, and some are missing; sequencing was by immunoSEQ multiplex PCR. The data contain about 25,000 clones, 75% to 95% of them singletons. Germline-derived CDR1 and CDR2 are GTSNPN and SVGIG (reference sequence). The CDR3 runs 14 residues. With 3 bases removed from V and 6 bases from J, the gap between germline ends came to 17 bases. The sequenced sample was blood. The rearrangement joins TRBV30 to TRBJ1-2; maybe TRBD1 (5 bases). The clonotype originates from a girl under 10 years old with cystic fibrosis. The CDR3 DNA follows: TGTGCCTGGAGGAAAAGAACAGGCAGAAATGGCTACACCTTC. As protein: CAWRKRTGRNGYTF.